This T cell receptor (beta chain) was obtained from a study of post-analysis software for immune sequencing data. In the study overall: Secondary progressive, relapsing-remitting and progressive-relapsing multiple sclerosis were among the included disease courses. The study's findings and limits: With TRBV5-6, TRBV5-1 and TRBV20-1 included, about five TRBV segments were more frequent in patients than in controls. Same-batch samples co-clustered strongly by F measure.

Presence of unique molecular identifiers characterized the TCR beta cDNA libraries. Input populations of about 0.85 to 11 million T cells gave rise to around 480,000 cDNA molecules. TCRdb used MiXCR to reprocess the PCR reads, holding one entry per CDR3 protein. The profile covers hundreds of thousands of distinct CDR3 sequences, with 30% appearing a single time and more than 0.45% taken by the ten largest. Regarding this clonotype: Its antigen remains unknown.

Germline V gives CDR1 SGHTA, CDR2 FQGNSA. The V segment lost 5 bases and the J segment 4 bases; nucleotides outside the gene matches: 4. The CDR3 has 14 residues. This rearrangement joins TRBV7-2 to TRBJ1-4; 7 nucleotides line up with TRBD1. The specimen was blood. This TCR came from a girl aged 5-17 years with multiple sclerosis. The CDR3 DNA is TGTGCCAGCAGCATCAGGGGGTATAATGAAAAACTGTTTTTT. It is translated as CASSIRGYNEKLFF.